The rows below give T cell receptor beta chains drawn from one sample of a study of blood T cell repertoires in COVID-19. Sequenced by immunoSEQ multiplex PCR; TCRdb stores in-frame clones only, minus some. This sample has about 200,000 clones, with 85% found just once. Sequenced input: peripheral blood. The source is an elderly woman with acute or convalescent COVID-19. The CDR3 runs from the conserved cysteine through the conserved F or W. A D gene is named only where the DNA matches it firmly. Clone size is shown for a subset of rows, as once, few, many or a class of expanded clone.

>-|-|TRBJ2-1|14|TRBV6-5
CASSYSWGGNEQFF
TGTGCCAGCAGTTACTCTTGGGGCGGCAATGAGCAGTTCTTC
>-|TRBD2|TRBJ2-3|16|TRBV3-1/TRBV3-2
CASSQGVAGDTDTQYF
TGTGCCAGCAGCCAAGGGGTAGCGGGAGATACAGATACGCAGTATTTT
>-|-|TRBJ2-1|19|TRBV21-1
CASSSRPRVAGVSDNEQFF
TGTGCCAGCAGCAGCCGTCCGCGAGTAGCGGGGGTAAGCGACAATGAGCAGTTCTTC
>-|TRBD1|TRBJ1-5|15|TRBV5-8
CASSWGTGESQPQHF
TGTGCCAGCAGCTGGGGGACAGGGGAAAGTCAGCCCCAGCATTTT
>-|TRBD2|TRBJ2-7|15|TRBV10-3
CATGTSRGTAYEQYF
TGTGCCACCGGGACTAGCAGGGGAACGGCCTACGAGCAGTACTTC
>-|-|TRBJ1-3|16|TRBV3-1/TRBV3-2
CASSQGADFSGNTIYF
TGTGCCAGCAGCCAAGGGGCCGATTTCTCTGGAAACACCATATATTTT
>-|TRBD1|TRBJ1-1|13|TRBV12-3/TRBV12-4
CASSPTTGRGAFF
TGTGCCAGCAGTCCAACGACAGGGCGTGGCGCTTTCTTT
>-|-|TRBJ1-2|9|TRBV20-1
CSAPDGYTF
TGCAGTGCTCCGGATGGCTACACCTTC
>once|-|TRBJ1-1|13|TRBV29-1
CSVDRGRNTEAFF
TGCAGCGTTGACAGGGGAAGGAACACTGAAGCTTTCTTT
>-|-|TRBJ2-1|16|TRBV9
CASSVQGSGSYNEQFF
TGTGCCAGCAGCGTACAAGGTAGCGGCTCCTACAATGAGCAGTTCTTC
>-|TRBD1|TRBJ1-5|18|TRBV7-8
CANSLTTGTGVSNQPQHF
TGTGCCAACAGCTTAACAACCGGGACAGGAGTTAGCAATCAGCCCCAGCATTTT
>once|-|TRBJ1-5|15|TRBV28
CASSPTGQPNQPQHF
TGTGCCAGCAGTCCAACTGGACAGCCTAATCAGCCCCAGCATTTT
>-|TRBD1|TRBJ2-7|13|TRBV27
CASSRTGPYEQYF
TGTGCCAGCAGTCGGACAGGGCCCTACGAGCAGTACTTC
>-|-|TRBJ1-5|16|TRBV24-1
CATSGARGGGNQPQHF
TGTGCCACCAGTGGGGCCCGGGGAGGGGGCAATCAGCCCCAGCATTTT
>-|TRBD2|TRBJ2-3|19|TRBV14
CASSQRGAGTSGSWNTQYF
TGTGCCAGCAGCCAACGGGGGGCGGGGACTAGCGGGAGTTGGAATACGCAGTATTTT
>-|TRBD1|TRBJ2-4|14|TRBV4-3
CASSQGQGINIQYF
TGCGCCAGCAGCCAAGGACAGGGTATAAACATTCAGTACTTC
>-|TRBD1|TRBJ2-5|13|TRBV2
CASSEGQGGTQYF
TGTGCCAGCAGCGAAGGACAGGGAGGGACCCAGTACTTC
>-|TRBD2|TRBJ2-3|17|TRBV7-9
CASSPFPTSGGPDTQYF
TGTGCCAGCAGCCCATTCCCGACTAGCGGAGGCCCAGATACGCAGTATTTT
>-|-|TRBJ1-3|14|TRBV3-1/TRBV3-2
CASSYRGSGNTIYF
TGTGCCAGCAGCTACCGGGGCTCTGGAAACACCATATATTTT
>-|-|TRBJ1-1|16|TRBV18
CASSPIAGDSYTEAFF
TGTGCCAGCTCACCGATTGCGGGGGACTCTTACACTGAAGCTTTCTTT
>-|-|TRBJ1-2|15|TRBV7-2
CASSQNRYTNYGYTF
TGTGCCAGCAGCCAGAACAGGTATACCAACTATGGCTACACCTTC
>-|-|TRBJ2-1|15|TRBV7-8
CASSRGGDPYNEQFF
TGTGCCAGCAGCCGAGGCGGGGATCCGTACAATGAGCAGTTCTTC
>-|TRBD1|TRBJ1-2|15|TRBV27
CASSSSGTGGYGYTF
TGTGCCAGCAGTTCTTCCGGGACAGGGGGCTATGGCTACACCTTC
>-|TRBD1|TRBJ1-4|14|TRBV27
CASSFRGRDEKLFF
TGTGCCAGCAGTTTCAGGGGGCGGGATGAAAAACTGTTTTTT
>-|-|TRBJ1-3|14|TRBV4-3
CASRSYRAGNTIYF
TGCGCCAGCAGGTCCTACAGGGCCGGAAACACCATATATTTT
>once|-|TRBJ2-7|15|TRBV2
CATQRDRPDTYEQYF
TGTGCCACCCAGAGGGATCGGCCGGATACCTACGAGCAGTACTTC
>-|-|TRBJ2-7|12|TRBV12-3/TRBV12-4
CASSFETTEQYF
TGTGCCAGCAGTTTCGAGACTACAGAGCAGTACTTC
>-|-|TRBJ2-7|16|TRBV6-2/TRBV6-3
CASSYRGTAIGYEQYF
TGTGCCAGCAGTTACCGCGGGACAGCAATTGGCTACGAGCAGTACTTC
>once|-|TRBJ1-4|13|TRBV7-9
CASSFTSNEKLFF
TGTGCCAGCAGCTTCACATCAAATGAAAAACTGTTTTTT
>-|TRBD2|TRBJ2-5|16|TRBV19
CASSSTPGLAGETQYF
TGTGCCAGTAGTTCAACCCCGGGACTAGCGGGAGAGACCCAGTACTTC